The rows below give T cell receptor beta chains drawn from one sample of a study of blood T cell repertoires in COVID-19. Clones were sequenced by immunoSEQ multiplex PCR, and TCRdb holds only the in-frame ones, with some missing. The sample lists roughly 180,000 clones, roughly 79% seen once, with approximately 9.9% in the top ten. Sequenced input: peripheral blood. All receptors come from a woman between 40 and 55 years old with COVID-19, enrolled during active disease. CDR3s include the opening cysteine and the closing phenylalanine or tryptophan. The D gene is left open where the match is weak. Only part of the rows carry a size: once, few, many, or a class if the clone is expanded.

v_gene	j_gene	d_gene	abundance	CDR3aa	CDR3nt
TRBV2	TRBJ1-2	-	-	CASPWGGALPSFANYGYTF	TGTGCCAGCCCATGGGGGGGGGCTCTTCCATCCTTTGCTAACTATGGCTACACCTTC
TRBV4-2	TRBJ2-4	TRBD2	-	CASSQDPGTSEKYF	TGTGCCAGCAGCCAAGACCCGGGGACTAGCGAGAAGTACTTC
TRBV29-1	TRBJ2-5	TRBD2	-	CSVARTGGDQYF	TGCAGCGTAGCCAGGACCGGGGGGGACCAGTACTTC
TRBV9	TRBJ2-1	TRBD2	-	CASSVEASGNEQFF	TGTGCCAGCAGCGTAGAAGCTAGCGGTAATGAGCAGTTCTTC
TRBV6-2/TRBV6-3	TRBJ2-1	TRBD1	-	CASSSGTGNLVGSEQFF	TGTGCCAGCAGCTCCGGGACAGGCAATTTAGTGGGTAGTGAGCAGTTCTTC
TRBV30	TRBJ1-1	-	-	CACKGLMNTEAFF	TGTGCCTGTAAGGGGCTGATGAACACTGAAGCTTTCTTT
TRBV7-9	TRBJ2-5	-	-	CASSSARAPSSKPQETQYF	TGTGCCAGCAGCTCCGCGCGAGCCCCTAGCAGCAAGCCCCAAGAGACCCAGTACTTC
TRBV5-1	TRBJ2-7	TRBD1	few	CASSFLGDRIYEQYF	TGCGCCAGCAGCTTCCTAGGGGACAGGATTTACGAGCAGTACTTC
TRBV6-5	TRBJ1-1	-	many	CASNYQGSTEAFF	TGTGCCAGCAATTACCAGGGGAGCACTGAAGCTTTCTTT
TRBV27	TRBJ2-7	-	-	CASKIPRISYEQYF	TGTGCCAGCAAAATCCCCAGGATCTCCTACGAGCAGTACTTC